The rows below give T cell receptor beta chains drawn from one sample of a study of cytomegalovirus exposure and HLA in healthy donors. Here immunoSEQ multiplex PCR was the method, and the copy in TCRdb shows in-frame clones only, minus some. The top ten clones hold more than 2% of a sample with 160,000 or so clones, around 77% of them seen once. The source material was PBMCs. All receptors come from a man in his fifties in good health and CMV-seropositive. The CDR3 runs from the conserved cysteine through the conserved F or W. D genes are given only for firm matches. Clone size appears in some rows only: once, few, many, or a class for an expanded clone.

j_gene | abundance | d_gene | v_gene | CDR3aa | CDR3nt
TRBJ1-1 | NA | NA | TRBV7-8 | CASSTRQGATEAFF | TGTGCCAGCAGCACCAGACAAGGGGCCACTGAAGCTTTCTTT
TRBJ2-4 | NA | TRBD2 | TRBV5-1 | CASSINTGGPSKNIQYF | TGCGCCAGCAGCATCAATACGGGGGGGCCTTCCAAAAACATTCAGTACTTC
TRBJ2-5 | few | NA | TRBV4-2 | CASSQDVGPTQETQYF | TGTGCCAGCAGCCAAGATGTGGGCCCGACCCAGGAGACCCAGTACTTC
TRBJ2-1 | NA | NA | TRBV6-1 | CASSLRDTWDEQFF | TGTGCCAGCAGTCTCCGGGACACTTGGGATGAGCAGTTCTTC
TRBJ2-3 | NA | NA | TRBV4-1 | CASSQDPRGGTDTQYF | TGCGCCAGCAGCCAAGATCCACGGGGTGGCACAGATACGCAGTATTTT
TRBJ2-3 | NA | TRBD1 | TRBV28 | CAAGQGASDTQYF | TGTGCCGCGGGACAGGGGGCGTCAGATACGCAGTATTTT
TRBJ2-3 | few | TRBD1 | TRBV11-2 | CASSQQGDTQYF | TGTGCCAGCAGTCAACAGGGGGATACGCAGTATTTT
TRBJ2-2 | NA | TRBD1 | TRBV2 | CASSLGTANTGELFF | TGTGCCAGCAGTTTGGGGACAGCGAACACCGGGGAGCTGTTTTTT
TRBJ1-5 | NA | TRBD1 | TRBV19 | CASNLDRVGNQPQHF | TGTGCCAGTAACCTCGACAGGGTAGGAAATCAGCCCCAGCATTTT
TRBJ1-5 | NA | NA | TRBV18 | CASSPRQGLYSNQPQHF | TGTGCCAGCTCACCACGGCAGGGACTATATAGCAATCAGCCCCAGCATTTT
TRBJ1-1 | NA | NA | TRBV29-1 | CSVEMRLRDTEAFF | TGCAGCGTTGAAATGCGGTTGAGGGACACTGAAGCTTTCTTT
TRBJ1-1 | NA | NA | TRBV10-2 | CASSAGKNTEAFF | TGCGCCAGCAGTGCGGGTAAGAACACTGAAGCTTTCTTT
TRBJ1-5 | NA | NA | TRBV2 | CASSEGHRGQPQHF | TGTGCCAGCAGTGAGGGACATAGGGGTCAGCCCCAGCATTTT
TRBJ1-4 | NA | NA | TRBV18 | CASSPRVSNEKLFF | TGTGCCAGCTCGCCCCGGGTCTCTAATGAAAAACTGTTTTTT
TRBJ2-2 | NA | TRBD2 | TRBV6-1 | CASSEGGTFIGELFF | TGTGCCAGCAGTGAGGGGGGGACCTTCATTGGGGAGCTGTTTTTT
TRBJ2-1 | NA | NA | TRBV18 | CASSPRENEQFF | TGTGCCAGCTCACCAAGAGAGAATGAGCAGTTCTTC
TRBJ2-7 | NA | TRBD2 | TRBV7-2 | CASSLSGGLGNEQYF | TGTGCCAGCAGCTTAAGCGGGGGACTCGGTAACGAGCAGTACTTC
TRBJ2-7 | NA | NA | TRBV18 | CASSPGRGYEQYF | TGTGCCAGCTCACCAGGGCGGGGCTACGAGCAGTACTTC
TRBJ2-5 | NA | NA | TRBV7-3 | CASSPNGGTQETQYF | TGTGCCAGCAGCCCCAACGGGGGAACTCAAGAGACCCAGTACTTC
TRBJ2-7 | NA | TRBD2 | TRBV4-3 | CASSQGGTSGASYEQYF | TGCGCCAGCAGCCAAGGAGGTACTAGCGGGGCCTCCTACGAGCAGTACTTC
TRBJ1-2 | NA | NA | TRBV27 | CASSLEGDGYGYTF | TGTGCCAGCAGTTTAGAGGGTGATGGCTATGGCTACACCTTC
TRBJ2-1 | NA | TRBD1 | TRBV7-6 | CASSLGQGPYNEQFF | TGTGCCAGCAGCTTGGGACAGGGACCCTACAATGAGCAGTTCTTC
TRBJ1-3 | NA | NA | TRBV15 | CATSREGDNSGNTIYF | TGTGCCACCAGCAGAGAAGGTGACAACTCTGGAAACACCATATATTTT
TRBJ2-7 | few | NA | TRBV9 | CASSVAGSGYEQYF | TGTGCCAGCAGCGTAGCTGGCAGCGGCTACGAGCAGTACTTC
TRBJ2-7 | NA | NA | TRBV5-6 | CASSWGQGSTYEQYF | TGTGCCAGCAGCTGGGGGCAGGGGTCAACCTACGAGCAGTACTTC
TRBJ2-5 | NA | TRBD2 | TRBV5-1 | CASSPGTSEETQYF | TGCGCCAGCAGCCCCGGGACTAGCGAAGAGACCCAGTACTTC
TRBJ1-2 | NA | TRBD1 | TRBV28 | CASSFHPETGGIYGYTF | TGTGCCAGCAGTTTCCATCCTGAGACAGGGGGAATCTATGGCTACACCTTC
TRBJ2-1 | NA | TRBD2 | TRBV29-1 | CSVEGLAGGTYNEQFF | TGCAGCGTTGAAGGTTTAGCGGGGGGGACCTACAATGAGCAGTTCTTC
TRBJ1-2 | NA | NA | TRBV2 | CASSGRSGLDGYTF | TGTGCCAGCAGTGGAAGGTCAGGGTTAGATGGCTACACCTTC
TRBJ2-7 | NA | NA | TRBV19 | CASSQGISYEQYF | TGTGCCAGTAGCCAGGGCATCTCCTACGAGCAGTACTTC
TRBJ2-4 | few | NA | TRBV7-2 | CASSLAIIRGKNIQYF | TGTGCCAGCAGCTTAGCGATTATACGAGGGAAAAACATTCAGTACTTC
TRBJ2-3 | NA | TRBD2 | TRBV27 | CASSLWASGEEVDTQYF | TGTGCCAGCAGTTTATGGGCTAGCGGGGAGGAGGTGGATACGCAGTATTTT
TRBJ1-2 | NA | NA | TRBV5-1 | CASSQYSAAGNYGYTF | TGCGCCAGCAGCCAGTATTCGGCGGCGGGCAACTATGGCTACACCTTC
TRBJ2-7 | NA | TRBD1 | TRBV29-1 | CSVEWDRGYEQYF | TGCAGCGTTGAATGGGACAGGGGCTACGAGCAGTACTTC
TRBJ2-2 | NA | TRBD1 | TRBV2 | CASSETRGTGELFF | TGTGCCAGCAGTGAAACCAGGGGGACCGGGGAGCTGTTTTTT
TRBJ2-2 | NA | TRBD1 | TRBV27 | CASSHRQGRYTGELFF | TGTGCCAGCAGTCACAGACAGGGACGCTATACCGGGGAGCTGTTTTTT
TRBJ2-7 | NA | TRBD2 | TRBV5-4 | CASSQSGGAREQYF | TGTGCCAGCAGTCAAAGCGGGGGGGCGAGAGAGCAGTACTTC
TRBJ2-7 | once | NA | TRBV7-6 | CASSLEVTSYEQYF | TGTGCCAGCAGCTTAGAAGTCACTTCCTACGAGCAGTACTTC
TRBJ2-1 | few | NA | TRBV9 | CASSVGPFYGNEQFF | TGTGCCAGCAGCGTAGGTCCTTTCTACGGGAATGAGCAGTTCTTC
TRBJ2-7 | NA | NA | TRBV27 | CASSFGDNEQYF | TGTGCCAGCAGTTTTGGGGACAACGAGCAGTACTTC